Listed below are T cell receptor beta chains from one sample, sequenced in a study of T-cell reconstitution after alpha-beta-depleted transplantation in children. MiXCR, applied by TCRdb to the PCR reads, yields one record per CDR3 protein. The top ten clones hold around 21% of a sample with 90,000 to 100,000 distinct CDR3 sequences, less than 25% of them seen once. The sequencing used PBMCs, collected before TCRalphabeta/CD19-depleted stem cell transplant. All receptors come from a boy between 2 and 10 years old with acute lymphoblastic leukemia, due to receive a stem cell transplant. The CDR3 runs from the conserved cysteine through the conserved F or W. Fields, in order: D gene, clone size, V gene, J gene, CDR3 length, CDR3 protein, CDR3 DNA. D genes are given only for firm matches. Clone size is stated in some rows and not others, as once, few, many or a class when expanded.

TRBD1	.	TRBV5-4	TRBJ2-3	14	CASSLQGALDTQYF	TGTGCCAGCAGCTTGCAGGGGGCCCTAGATACGCAGTATTTT
.	few	TRBV5-1	TRBJ2-3	15	CASSLDGVSTDTQYF	TGCGCCAGCAGCTTGGATGGGGTGAGCACAGATACGCAGTATTTT
.	few	TRBV20-1	TRBJ1-2	14	CSRQRSGGVYGYTF	TGCAGTAGACAAAGATCGGGAGGGGTCTATGGCTACACCTTC
.	.	TRBV7-2	TRBJ2-7	14	CASNLKGLVYEQYF	TGTGCCAGCAACTTAAAGGGACTCGTCTACGAGCAGTACTTC
.	.	TRBV6-2/TRBV6-3	TRBJ2-1	20	CASSYSSAPGKARGRPEQFF	TGTGCCAGCAGTTACTCGAGCGCTCCAGGGAAGGCTAGGGGCCGCCCTGAGCAGTTCTTC
TRBD1	.	TRBV19	TRBJ2-6	18	CASRGPGQLISGANVLTF	TGTGCCAGTAGGGGCCCGGGACAGCTTATTTCTGGGGCCAACGTCCTGACTTTC
.	few	TRBV6-1	TRBJ2-3	14	CASSRDWGTDTQYF	TGTGCCAGCAGTCGCGATTGGGGCACAGATACGCAGTATTTT
.	.	TRBV28	TRBJ2-7	13	CASSLPQAYEQYF	TGTGCCAGCAGTTTGCCTCAGGCCTACGAGCAGTACTTC
.	once	TRBV24-1	TRBJ2-3	15	CATSDERRGHDTQYF	TGTGCCACCAGTGACGAGCGGAGGGGCCACGATACGCAGTATTTT
.	few	TRBV7-8	TRBJ2-2	11	CASDNTGELFF	TGTGCCTCGGACAACACCGGGGAGCTGTTTTTT
.	few	TRBV3-1	TRBJ2-7	12	CASSQGIYEQYF	TGTGCCAGCAGCCAAGGAATCTACGAGCAGTACTTC
.	few	TRBV5-4	TRBJ1-3	13	CASARGTGNTIYF	TGTGCCAGCGCAAGGGGGACTGGAAACACCATATATTTT
.	many	TRBV5-1	TRBJ2-1	13	CASSLIDYNEQFF	TGCGCCAGCAGCTTGATTGACTACAATGAGCAGTTCTTC
TRBD1	.	TRBV24-1	TRBJ1-1	15	CATSDRTGEGTEAFF	TGTGCCACCAGTGACCGCACAGGGGAAGGGACTGAAGCTTTCTTT
.	medium-sized	TRBV12-5	TRBJ2-7	8	CASGPRDF	TGTGCTAGTGGTCCTCGGGACTTC
.	.	TRBV4-1	TRBJ2-5	16	CASSQEVWEYLETQYF	TGCGCCAGCAGCCAAGAAGTCTGGGAGTACTTAGAGACCCAGTACTTC
.	.	TRBV15	TRBJ2-3	13	CATSRDGQDTQYF	TGTGCCACCAGCAGAGATGGTCAGGATACGCAGTATTTT
TRBD2	many	TRBV29-1	TRBJ2-1	16	CSVPRTSGNVYNEQFF	TGCAGCGTTCCTCGGACTAGCGGGAATGTTTACAATGAGCAGTTCTTC
.	.	TRBV9	TRBJ2-3	17	CASSVTGTPDRTDTQYF	TGTGCCAGCAGCGTAACCGGGACTCCCGATAGGACAGATACGCAGTATTTT
.	once	TRBV28	TRBJ2-1	15	CASSPSGVGYNEQFF	TGTGCCAGCAGCCCTTCGGGTGTCGGCTACAATGAGCAGTTCTTC
TRBD1	few	TRBV7-8	TRBJ1-3	18	CASSLAGGQGAYGNTIYF	TGTGCCAGCAGCTTAGCGGGCGGACAGGGGGCATATGGAAACACCATATATTTT
.	many	TRBV29-1	TRBJ2-1	14	CSVDKQGRGNEQFF	TGCAGCGTTGATAAACAGGGGCGGGGCAATGAGCAGTTCTTC
TRBD1	many	TRBV28	TRBJ2-3	15	CASSLGQGDTDTQYF	TGTGCCAGCAGTTTAGGTCAGGGGGACACAGATACGCAGTATTTT
TRBD1	few	TRBV28	TRBJ2-7	18	CASSPTTHGQAPSYEQYF	TGTGCCAGCAGTCCCACGACCCATGGACAGGCCCCATCCTACGAGCAGTACTTC
TRBD2	.	TRBV12-3/TRBV12-4	TRBJ2-7	16	CASSWGGPGKGYEQYF	TGTGCCAGCAGCTGGGGAGGGCCAGGTAAAGGCTACGAGCAGTACTTC
TRBD2	.	TRBV7-2	TRBJ2-7	14	CASSPSGRVREQYF	TGTGCCAGCAGCCCTAGCGGGAGGGTACGCGAGCAGTACTTC
.	.	TRBV2	TRBJ2-3	17	CASSDLLFGGATDTQYF	TGTGCCAGCAGTGACCTACTCTTCGGAGGGGCCACAGATACGCAGTATTTT